A single sample gave rise to the 29 T cell receptor beta chains below, sequenced in a study of cytomegalovirus exposure and HLA in healthy donors. Primers for the PCR totalled 60 Vbeta and 13 Jbeta. Clones were sequenced by immunoSEQ multiplex PCR, and TCRdb holds only the in-frame ones, with some missing. The table lists around 210,000 clones, roughly 81% of them singletons. Specimen: PBMCs. All receptors derive from a girl aged 2-10 years in good health and CMV-seronegative.

The J gene is TRBJ1-2, the V gene TRBV9, with TRBD1 matching 8 bases. This CDR3 has 15 residues. The J segment lost 7 bases and the V segment lost 0 bases, leaving 8 bases of the junction unmatched. CDR1 and CDR2 (germline): SGDLS, YYNGEE. The CDR3 sequence: CASSVGIDRGSGYTF. For the CDR3, the DNA is TGTGCCAGCAGCGTAGGGATAGACAGGGGATCTGGCTACACCTTC.

The rearrangement joins TRBV4-1 to TRBJ2-7; 7 bases are shared with TRBD2. The junction had 13 bases not matched to a gene; V was cut back by 4 bases and J by 4 bases. CDR3 length: 16 residues. From germline, CDR1 is MGHRA and CDR2 YSYEKL. CDR3 in DNA: TGCGCCAGCAGCCCGCGCTTCCTCGGGGGGAATTACGAGCAGTACTTC. Protein product: CASSPRFLGGNYEQYF.

The V and J genes are TRBV4-1 and TRBJ2-3; 10 bases are a match to TRBD1. This CDR3 has 17 amino acids. Germline V gene sequence: CDR1 MGHRA, CDR2 YSYEKL. Trimming at V came to 1 base and at J to 4 bases, leaving 8 bases not matched to a gene. The CDR3 coding sequence is TGCGCCAGCAGCCAAGGGTACGACAGGGGGCGCGCAGATACGCAGTATTTT. The encoded protein is CASSQGYDRGRADTQYF.

J is TRBJ1-6 and V is TRBV7-8; D is uncertain. Germline V gene sequence: CDR1 SGHVS, CDR2 FQNEAQ. This CDR3 comprises 16 residues. Deletions cut 4 bases from V and 0 bases from J, with 10 bases between. CDR3 in amino acids: CASSSGGYSYNSPLHF. CDR3 nucleotides: TGTGCCAGCAGCTCAGGAGGCTACTCCTATAATTCACCCCTCCACTTT. Using reference TRBV7-8 and TRBJ1-6 for the parts outside the CDR3, the full variable domain is GAGVSQSPRYKVAKRGQDVALRCDPISGHVSLFWYQQALGQGPEFLTYFQNEAQLDKSGLPSDRFFAERPEGSVSTLKIQRTQQEDSAVYLCASSSGGYSYNSPLHFGNGTRLTVT.

The genes are TRBV5-1 and TRBJ2-7, with D unclear. Germline V gives CDR1 SGHRS, CDR2 YFSETQ. V was pared by 1 base and J by 0 bases, with 8 bases between. CDR3 length: 14 residues. Here the CDR3 DNA reads TGCGCCAGCAGCTTGCGGGTGAGCTCCTACGAGCAGTACTTC. Translation gives CASSLRVSSYEQYF.

As to this clone: This sample also contains other DNA sequences that code for the same CDR3. CDR3 sequence (DNA): TGCAGCGTTGAAGACAGGAGGGGAAACATTCAGTACTTC. Translation: CSVEDRRGNIQYF. V is TRBV29-1 and J is TRBJ2-4; TRBD2 might be the D (6 bases). The ends were cut back, 0 bases at V and 6 bases at J, with 9 bases in the middle. In germline, CDR1 is SQVTM, CDR2 ANQGSEA. This CDR3 spans 13 amino acids.

The chain is built from TRBV19 and TRBJ2-6, with a possible D match to TRBD2 (6 bases). Germline CDR1 LNHDA, CDR2 SQIVND (reference sequence). The germline V and J ends were trimmed by 6 bases and 4 bases, with 13 bases remaining between them. There are 15 residues in the CDR3. The CDR3 region is CASSLWDSGANVLTF. DNA of the CDR3: TGTGCCAGTAGCCTTTGGGACTCCGGGGCCAACGTCCTGACTTTC.

V is TRBV9 and J is TRBJ2-1, with TRBD2 matching 9 bases. Germline V gives CDR1 SGDLS, CDR2 YYNGEE. V shed 0 bases and J 6 bases; nucleotides not matched to a gene: 4. The CDR3 runs to 15 residues. The CDR3 here is CASSVEAGGLNEQFF. Here the CDR3 DNA reads TGTGCCAGCAGCGTAGAAGCGGGGGGCCTCAATGAGCAGTTCTTC.

The chain employs TRBV6-5 and TRBJ2-7; TRBD1 agrees at 8 bases. Per germline, CDR1 MNHEY and CDR2 SVGAGI. Germline trimming cut 6 bases from V and 2 bases from J; bases unmatched to any gene: 3. The CDR3 is 13 amino acids. This chain's CDR3 is CASRGQATYEQYF. CDR3 in DNA: TGTGCCAGCAGGGGACAGGCGACCTACGAGCAGTACTTC.

The genes are TRBV27 and TRBJ1-1; 7 bases are a match to TRBD1. Germline loops: CDR1 MNHEY, CDR2 SMNVEV (reference sequence). CDR3 length: 14 residues. V was pared by 6 bases and J by 5 bases, with 9 bases of the junction left unmatched. CDR3 bases: TGTGCCAGCAGCGTCGCAGGGGGAGAAACTGAAGCTTTCTTT. This sequence encodes CASSVAGGETEAFF.

V is TRBV5-4 and J is TRBJ1-2, with 9 bases matching TRBD1. In germline, CDR1 is SGHNT, CDR2 YYREEE (reference sequence). CDR3 length equals 14 residues. The V gene end was trimmed by 4 bases and the J gene end by 7 bases; junction bases not matched to a gene: 8. The DNA of the CDR3 is TGTGCCAGCAGCGTGGTGGGGGACAGGGTTGGCTACACCTTC. It translates to CASSVVGDRVGYTF.

The chain combines TRBV9 with TRBJ2-3; TRBD2 matches 7 bases. The trim removed 5 bases at V and 9 bases at J, leaving 15 bases unmatched. This CDR3 has 15 residues. CDR1 SGDLS and CDR2 YYNGEE come from the germline V gene. CDR3 region: CASRVPGTNEGTQYF. CDR3 nucleotide sequence: TGTGCCAGCAGGGTTCCCGGGACTAATGAGGGGACGCAGTATTTT.

The chain joins TRBV5-1 to TRBJ1-4; 10 bases line up with TRBD1. The CDR3 runs 15 residues. The germline CDR1 and CDR2 sequences are SGHRS and YFSETQ. V was pared by 1 base and J by 8 bases, with 5 bases of the junction left unmatched. CDR3 bases: TGCGCCAGCAGCTTGTTCGGACAGGGGGGGGAAAAACTGTTTTTT. It codes for CASSLFGQGGEKLFF.

J is TRBJ2-5 and V is TRBV4-1; D is uncertain. V dropped 4 bases and J dropped 2 bases, with 14 bases sitting between them. The CDR3 consists of 15 residues. Germline lookup yields CDR1 MGHRA and CDR2 YSYEKL. CDR3 DNA sequence: TGCGCCAGCAGCCTCTCGGCTAGTCGGCAAGAGACCCAGTACTTC. Translating gives CASSLSASRQETQYF.

The chain carries TRBV11-2 and TRBJ2-1; D not certain. V was pared by 0 bases and J by 11 bases, with 11 bases between. The CDR3 runs 13 residues. CDR1 is SGHAT, CDR2 FQNNGV, per germline. CDR3 in amino acids: CASSLDYDNQQFF. CDR3 coding DNA: TGTGCCAGCAGCTTAGACTACGACAACCAGCAGTTCTTC.

The J gene is TRBJ1-1, the V gene TRBV19, with 7 bases fitting TRBD1. V lost 7 bases, J lost 2 bases, and 10 bases stayed unmatched. The CDR3 is 15 residues long. From germline, CDR1 is LNHDA and CDR2 SQIVND (reference sequence). Written as DNA, the CDR3 is TGTGCCAGTATTATGACAGGGATTGCAAACACTGAAGCTTTCTTT. Its protein is CASIMTGIANTEAFF.

V gene TRBV6-5 combines with J gene TRBJ2-3; unclear D gene. The germline V and J ends were trimmed by 0 bases and 5 bases, with 15 bases remaining between them. Germline V CDR1 and CDR2: MNHEY, SVGAGI. This CDR3 region has 16 residues. The CDR3 sequence: CASSYSIGRGLDTQYF. In DNA, the CDR3 is TGTGCCAGCAGTTACTCGATTGGCCGTGGTCTAGATACGCAGTATTTT.

The chain couples TRBV4-1 to TRBJ2-1, with 8 nucleotides matching TRBD1. The CDR3 is made up of 17 amino acids. Germline V CDR1 and CDR2: MGHRA, YSYEKL. Losses at the gene ends were 5 bases for V and 7 bases for J; bases not matched to a gene: 16. The DNA for the CDR3 is TGCGCCAGCAGCTTCTCATTAGGCGGACAGGGCGGAAATGAGCAGTTCTTC. Translated, it gives CASSFSLGGQGGNEQFF.

This clone occurred once. This chain joins TRBV5-8 and TRBJ1-5; the D gene is possibly TRBD1 (6 bases). Germline values: CDR1 SGHTS, CDR2 YDEGEE. With 1 base removed from V and 9 bases from J, the gap between germline ends came to 17 bases. The CDR3 totals 15 residues. CDR3: CASSLQERGGGPQHF. As DNA, the CDR3 is TGTGCCAGCAGCTTGCAAGAAAGGGGGGGTGGGCCCCAGCATTTT.

The V and J genes are TRBV30 and TRBJ2-7; TRBD1 might be the D (5 bases). V lost 3 bases, J lost 0 bases, and 9 bases lay in between. The V gene's germline CDR1 is GTSNPN and CDR2 SVGIG (reference sequence). There are 13 residues in the CDR3. The CDR3 DNA is TGTGCCTGGAGGGACGGACACTCCTACGAGCAGTACTTC. Translation gives CAWRDGHSYEQYF.

This rearrangement joins TRBV5-1 to TRBJ2-2; tentatively, D is TRBD2 (6 bases). The length of the CDR3 is 15 residues. The V gene lost 4 bases and the J gene lost 3 bases, with 13 bases spanning the gap. CDR1 is SGHRS and CDR2 is YFSETQ in the germline V gene. The CDR3 nucleotides are TGCGCCAGCAGCCCCCTATCGGGGGACACCGGGGAGCTGTTTTTT. Amino acid sequence: CASSPLSGDTGELFF.

V is TRBV4-2 and J is TRBJ2-1; TRBD2 matches at 9 bases. Germline values: CDR1 LGHNA, CDR2 YNFKEQ. The CDR3 is 16 residues long. Trimming at V came to 1 base and at J to 5 bases, leaving 6 bases not matched to a gene. DNA of the CDR3: TGTGCCAGCAGCCAAGTAACGCGGGAGGGGAACAATGAGCAGTTCTTC. Translated: CASSQVTREGNNEQFF.

The rearrangement links TRBV4-2 to TRBJ2-5, with TRBD2 matching over 7 bases. Losses at the gene ends were 1 base for V and 1 base for J; bases not matched to a gene: 9. This CDR3 spans 17 amino acids. Germline assignment: CDR1 LGHNA and CDR2 YNFKEQ. Here the CDR3 reads CASSQGFGGEVQETQYF. CDR3 DNA: TGTGCCAGCAGCCAAGGGTTTGGGGGGGAGGTCCAAGAGACCCAGTACTTC.

V and J are TRBV21-1 and TRBJ2-7; the tabulated D call, TRBD1, remains unverified against the DNA. TRBV21-1 is a documented pseudogene. This CDR3 is built from 17 residues. In nucleotides, the CDR3 is TGTGCCAGCAGCAAAGTGGGCGACAGGGAAGACCCCTACGAGCAGTACTTC. The encoded protein is CASSKVGDREDPYEQYF.

The chain has TRBV5-1 and TRBJ1-4, with D maybe TRBD1 (6 bases). The CDR3 runs 15 residues. CDR1 and CDR2 (germline): SGHRS, YFSETQ. Trimming took 1 base from V and 3 from J, leaving 10 bases between them. The DNA for the CDR3 is TGCGCCAGCAGCTTGACAGGGCAGTCTAATGAAAAACTGTTTTTT. Residues: CASSLTGQSNEKLFF.

The V and J genes are TRBV5-1 and TRBJ2-7, with 7 bases lining up with TRBD1. J lost 5 bases, V lost 5 bases, and 7 bases had no gene match. The CDR3 length is 13 residues. Germline V gene data show CDR1 as SGHRS and CDR2 as YFSETQ. CDR3 sequence: CASRNLQGHEQYF. As DNA, the CDR3 is TGCGCCAGCAGGAACTTACAGGGGCACGAGCAGTACTTC.

The chain uses TRBV6-1 and TRBJ2-3; no clear D gene. The germline CDR1 and CDR2 sequences are MNHNS and SASEGT. The V end was cut by 0 bases, the J end by 0 bases, with 7 bases between. The CDR3 extends over 15 amino acids. The CDR3 coding sequence is TGTGCCAGCAGTGAAGCTCCCTTTAGCACAGATACGCAGTATTTT. Translation gives CASSEAPFSTDTQYF.

Concerning this clone itself: Relative to the germline gene, one junction end is altered; a read error may explain this. The chain joins TRBV5-1 to TRBJ2-7, with TRBD1 as a possible D gene (6 bases). CDR1 SGHRS and CDR2 YFSETQ come from the germline V gene. The CDR3 consists of 15 residues. CDR3 residues: CASSLATGGFYGQYF. The CDR3 region has the DNA TGCGCCAGCAGCTTGGCGACAGGAGGTTTCTACGGGCAGTACTTC.

Of note for this clone: One end of the junction fails to match germline, which may point to a read error. V and J are TRBV4-1 and TRBJ2-1, with 7 bases matching TRBD1. This CDR3 is 15 amino acids long. Germline V gene lookup returns CDR1 MGHRA and CDR2 YSYEKL. The CDR3 sequence: CASSPNRGRDNEQFF. The CDR3 nucleotides read TGTGCCAGCAGCCCGAACAGGGGAAGGGACAATGAGCAGTTCTTC.